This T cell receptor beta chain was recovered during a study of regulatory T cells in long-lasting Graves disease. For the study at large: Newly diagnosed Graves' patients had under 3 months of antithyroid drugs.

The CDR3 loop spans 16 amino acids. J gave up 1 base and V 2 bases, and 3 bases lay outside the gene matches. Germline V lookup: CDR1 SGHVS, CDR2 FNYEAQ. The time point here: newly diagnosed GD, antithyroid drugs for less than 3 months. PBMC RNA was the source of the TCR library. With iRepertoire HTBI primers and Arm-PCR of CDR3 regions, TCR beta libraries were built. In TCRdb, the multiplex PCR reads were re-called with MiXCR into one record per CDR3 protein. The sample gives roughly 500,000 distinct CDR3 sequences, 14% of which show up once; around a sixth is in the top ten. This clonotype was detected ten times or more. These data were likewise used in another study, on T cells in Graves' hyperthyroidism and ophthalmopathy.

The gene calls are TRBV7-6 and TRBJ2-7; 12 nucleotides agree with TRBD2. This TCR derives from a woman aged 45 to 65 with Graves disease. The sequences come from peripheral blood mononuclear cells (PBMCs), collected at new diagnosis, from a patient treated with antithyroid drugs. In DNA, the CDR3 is TGTGCCAGCAGCTTAAGTACTAGCGGGAGGTCCTACGAGCAGTACTTC. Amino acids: CASSLSTSGRSYEQYF.